The 15 T cell receptor beta chains given below trace back to one sample, sequenced in a study of cytomegalovirus exposure and HLA in healthy donors. 60 Vbeta and 13 Jbeta primers were used in PCR. Some clones are missing from TCRdb's copy, which holds only in-frame ones; the method was immunoSEQ multiplex PCR. The sample has some 82,000 clones, and its top ten clones hold around 1.1%. Sequencing input: PBMCs. The receptors derive from a woman in her thirties in good health and CMV-seronegative.

The J gene is TRBJ2-7, the V gene TRBV7-9, with 9 positions matching TRBD1. The V gene end was trimmed by 1 base and the J gene end by 5 bases; junction bases not matched to a gene: 6. CDR1 is SEHNR and CDR2 is FQNEAQ in the germline V gene (reference sequence). The CDR3 is 15 amino acids. The CDR3 loop is CASSLDVTGGNEQYF. In DNA, the CDR3 is TGTGCCAGCAGCTTAGACGTGACAGGGGGGAACGAGCAGTACTTC.

V gene TRBV28 combines with J gene TRBJ1-1; 8 bases are shared with TRBD1. Trimming at V came to 6 bases and at J to 1 base, leaving 10 bases not matched to a gene. Germline assignment: CDR1 MDHEN and CDR2 SYDVKM. The CDR3 totals 16 residues. As DNA, the CDR3 is TGTGCCAGCAGCTCCCTTGCCGGGACAGGGAACACTGAAGCTTTCTTT. The encoded protein is CASSSLAGTGNTEAFF.

The rearrangement uses TRBV4-2 and TRBJ1-1; 8 nucleotides align to TRBD1. The germline gives CDR1 LGHNA, CDR2 YNFKEQ. The CDR3 extends over 14 amino acids. V lost 0 bases to trimming and J lost 3 bases; unmatched junction nucleotides: 0. CDR3 DNA: TGTGCCAGCAGCCAAGAGGACAGGGACACTGAAGCTTTCTTT. The encoded protein is CASSQEDRDTEAFF.

For the CDR3, the DNA is TGTGCCAGTAGTCGTCGAAGCCCCTACGAGCAGTACTTC. Translated, it gives CASSRRSPYEQYF. The chain has TRBV19 and TRBJ2-7; D not resolved. From germline, CDR1 is LNHDA and CDR2 SQIVND (reference sequence). V dropped 5 bases and J dropped 2 bases, with 10 bases sitting between them. The CDR3 runs to 13 residues.

This CDR3 is CAISDPDSSLFGYTF. CDR3 in DNA: TGTGCCATCAGTGACCCCGACAGTTCTCTATTTGGCTACACCTTC. This chain connects TRBV10-3 to TRBJ1-2; tentative D call: TRBD1 (5 bases). Deletions cut 3 bases from V and 7 bases from J, with 18 bases between. Germline lookup yields CDR1 ENHRY and CDR2 SYGVKD. The CDR3 spans 15 residues.

This chain joins TRBV7-8 and TRBJ1-5, with TRBD1 matching over 8 bases. Germline V CDR1 and CDR2: SGHVS, FQNEAQ. The junction had 11 bases not matched to a gene; V was cut back by 0 bases and J by 4 bases. This CDR3 is 18 amino acids long. CDR3 in amino acids: CASSLALAQGEKNQPQHF. In nucleotides, the CDR3 is TGTGCCAGCAGCTTAGCCCTAGCACAGGGGGAGAAAAATCAGCCCCAGCATTTT.

The V and J genes are TRBV4-1 and TRBJ1-1; no clear D. This CDR3 is 14 amino acids long. CDR1 is MGHRA, CDR2 YSYEKL, per germline. V was clipped by 1 base and J by 0 bases, with 6 bases between them. CDR3 sequence (DNA): TGCGCCAGCAGCCAAGGCGAGCTGAACACTGAAGCTTTCTTT. Protein product: CASSQGELNTEAFF.

The rearrangement links TRBV6-1 to TRBJ2-5; weak D call: TRBD2 (6 bases). V dropped 2 bases and J dropped 4 bases, with 17 bases sitting between them. The CDR3 loop spans 16 amino acids. Germline assignment: CDR1 MNHNS and CDR2 SASEGT. Here the CDR3 DNA reads TGTGCCAGCAGTGAAATGGCTAGCGTCGCCCCAGAGACCCAGTACTTC. Translation: CASSEMASVAPETQYF.

The chain combines TRBV29-1 with TRBJ1-1; 9 nucleotides line up with TRBD1. The CDR3 extends over 13 amino acids. From germline, CDR1 is SQVTM and CDR2 ANQGSEA. Losses at the gene ends were 6 bases for V and 3 bases for J; bases not matched to a gene: 5. CDR3 nucleotides: TGCAGCGTCGCGACAGGGGGGGACACTGAAGCTTTCTTT. Protein: CSVATGGDTEAFF.

Worth noting for this clone: Other DNA sequences of this sample code for an identical CDR3. The rearrangement links TRBV11-2 to TRBJ1-2; 7 bases agree with TRBD1. CDR3 length: 13 amino acids. CDR1 and CDR2 (germline): SGHAT, FQNNGV. V was clipped by 1 base and J by 8 bases; unmatched bases: 4. CDR3 sequence: CASSLAQGLGYTF. The CDR3 DNA follows: TGTGCCAGCAGCTTAGCACAGGGGTTAGGCTACACCTTC.

This chain uses TRBV4-2 with TRBJ1-1; weak D call: TRBD1 (5 bases). V was clipped by 0 bases and J by 0 bases, with 11 bases between them. This CDR3 has 16 amino acids. CDR1 and CDR2 from the germline V gene are LGHNA and YNFKEQ. CDR3: CASSQEGRVMNTEAFF. The CDR3 DNA reads TGTGCCAGCAGCCAAGAGGGCAGGGTTATGAACACTGAAGCTTTCTTT.

Here the CDR3 DNA reads TGTGCCAGCAGTTCCTCAGGGGGCTTAATCTATGGCTACACCTTC. Translation: CASSSSGGLIYGYTF. The V and J genes are TRBV6-5 and TRBJ1-2; 8 positions agree with TRBD1. V trimming: 4 bases; J trimming: 4 bases; junction bases outside the gene matches: 8. The CDR3 is made up of 15 amino acids. The germline gives CDR1 MNHEY, CDR2 SVGAGI.

This chain links TRBV28 with TRBJ1-2, with 8 bases lining up with TRBD1. J gave up 5 bases and V 11 bases, and 19 bases lay outside the gene matches. Looked up from germline, CDR1 is MDHEN and CDR2 is SYDVKM. This CDR3 comprises 16 residues. The CDR3 nucleotides read TGTGCCGCCTCAGGGCACACAGGGGGGACTCAGTATGGCTACACCTTC. Translating it yields CAASGHTGGTQYGYTF.

This chain links TRBV19 with TRBJ2-4; perhaps TRBD1 as D (6 bases). V was trimmed by 3 bases and J by 0 bases, leaving 9 bases between them. Germline assignment: CDR1 LNHDA and CDR2 SQIVND (reference sequence). This CDR3 spans 15 amino acids. The CDR3 nucleotides read TGTGCCAGTAGTATCGACAGGCTAGCCAAAAACATTCAGTACTTC. This encodes CASSIDRLAKNIQYF.

The chain has TRBV28 and TRBJ1-2, with TRBD1 matching 8 bases. The germline gives CDR1 MDHEN, CDR2 SYDVKM. The CDR3 contains 14 residues. Germline trimming cut 6 bases from V and 5 bases from J; bases unmatched to any gene: 8. CDR3 region: CASSRTGLVYGYTF. Written as DNA, the CDR3 is TGTGCCAGCAGCAGGACAGGGTTGGTATATGGCTACACCTTC.